Described below is a single T cell receptor beta chain sequence and its context. The antigen is unknown. Amplification used 60 Vbeta primers and 13 Jbeta primers. Per the study methods: In a later analysis, the count reached roughly 80 million unique TCR beta chains, with around 10 million shared. Clones were read by immunoSEQ multiplex PCR, and TCRdb kept only the in-frame ones, dropping some. Clone size and V and J calls were adopted from that table, with D and trimming inferred from the DNA. The top ten clones hold approximately 0.8% of a sample with nearly 110,000 clones, about two thirds of them seen once. V lost 5 bases to trimming and J lost 4 bases, with 12 bases between them. The CDR3 has 15 residues. Germline V gene data show CDR1 as MDHEN and CDR2 as SYDVKM. This entry comes from a study of cytomegalovirus exposure and HLA in healthy donors. The overall study: Drawn from HLA-typed donors, tens of millions of unique TCRs were held in an early data release. Whole-study results and caveats: Previous analysis showed most TCR beta V segments were productive about 90% or about 30% of the time.

V gene TRBV28 combines with J gene TRBJ2-6, with D possibly TRBD2 on 6 matching bases. Sequencing used PBMCs. The clonotype comes from a boy under 18 in good health and CMV-seronegative. CDR3 sequence: CASSGAGWGANVLTF. The CDR3 coding sequence is TGTGCCAGCAGTGGTGCGGGGTGGGGGGCCAACGTCCTGACTTTC.